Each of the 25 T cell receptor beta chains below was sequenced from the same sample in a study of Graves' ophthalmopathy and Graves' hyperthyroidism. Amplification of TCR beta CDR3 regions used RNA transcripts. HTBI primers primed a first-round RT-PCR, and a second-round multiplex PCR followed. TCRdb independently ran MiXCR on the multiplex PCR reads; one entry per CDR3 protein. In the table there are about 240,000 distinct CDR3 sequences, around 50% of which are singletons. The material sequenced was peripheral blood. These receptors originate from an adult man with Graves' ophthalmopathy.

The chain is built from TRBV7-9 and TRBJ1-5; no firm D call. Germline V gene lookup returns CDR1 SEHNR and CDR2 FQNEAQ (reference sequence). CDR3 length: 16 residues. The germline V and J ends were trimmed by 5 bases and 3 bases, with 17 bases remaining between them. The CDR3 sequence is CASSPLDDGHNQPQHF. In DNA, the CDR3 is TGTGCCAGCAGCCCCTTGGACGATGGGCACAATCAGCCCCAGCATTTT. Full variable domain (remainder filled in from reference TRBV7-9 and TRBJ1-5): DTGVSQNPRHKITKRGQNVTFRCDPISEHNRLYWYRQTLGQGPEFLTYFQNEAQLEKSRLLSDRFSAERPKGSFSTLEIQRTEQGDSAMYLCASSPLDDGHNQPQHFGDGTRLSIL.

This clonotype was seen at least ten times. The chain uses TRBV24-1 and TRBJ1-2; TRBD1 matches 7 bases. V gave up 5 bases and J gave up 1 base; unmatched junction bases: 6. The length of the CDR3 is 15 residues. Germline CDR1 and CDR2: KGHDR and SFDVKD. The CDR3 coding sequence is TGTGCCACCAGTGGTGCCCGGGACAGTAACTATGGCTACACCTTC. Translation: CATSGARDSNYGYTF.

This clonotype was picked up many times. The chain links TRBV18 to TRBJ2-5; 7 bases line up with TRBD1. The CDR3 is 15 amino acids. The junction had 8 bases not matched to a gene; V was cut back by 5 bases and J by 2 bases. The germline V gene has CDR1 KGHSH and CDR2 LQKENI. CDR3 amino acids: CASSSYRGEQETQYF. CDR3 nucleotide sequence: TGTGCCAGCTCATCCTACAGGGGCGAACAAGAGACCCAGTACTTC.

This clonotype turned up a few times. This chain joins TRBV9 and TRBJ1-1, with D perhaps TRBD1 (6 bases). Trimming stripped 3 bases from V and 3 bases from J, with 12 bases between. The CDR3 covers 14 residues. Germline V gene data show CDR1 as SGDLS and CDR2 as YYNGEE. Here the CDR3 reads CASSGPEGDTEAFF. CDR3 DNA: TGTGCCAGCAGCGGCCCGGAGGGGGACACTGAAGCTTTCTTT.

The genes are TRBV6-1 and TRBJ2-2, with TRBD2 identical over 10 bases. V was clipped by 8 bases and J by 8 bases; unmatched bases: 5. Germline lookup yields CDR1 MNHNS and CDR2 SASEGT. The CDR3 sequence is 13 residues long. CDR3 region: CASEGLAAGELFF. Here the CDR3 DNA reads TGTGCCAGCGAAGGACTAGCGGCTGGGGAGCTGTTTTTT.

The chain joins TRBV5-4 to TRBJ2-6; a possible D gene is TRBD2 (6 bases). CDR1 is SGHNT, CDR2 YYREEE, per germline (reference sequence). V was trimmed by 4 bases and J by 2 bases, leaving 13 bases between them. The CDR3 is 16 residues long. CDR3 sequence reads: CASSGWRGAGANVLTF. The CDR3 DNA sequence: TGTGCCAGCAGCGGCTGGAGGGGCGCTGGGGCCAACGTCCTGACTTTC.

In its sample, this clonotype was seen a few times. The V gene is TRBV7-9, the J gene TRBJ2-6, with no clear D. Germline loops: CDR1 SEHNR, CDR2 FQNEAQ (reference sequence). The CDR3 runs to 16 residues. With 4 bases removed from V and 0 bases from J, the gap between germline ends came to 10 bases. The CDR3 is CASSSLVNSGANVLTF. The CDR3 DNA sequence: TGTGCCAGCAGCTCACTGGTCAACTCTGGGGCCAACGTCCTGACTTTC.

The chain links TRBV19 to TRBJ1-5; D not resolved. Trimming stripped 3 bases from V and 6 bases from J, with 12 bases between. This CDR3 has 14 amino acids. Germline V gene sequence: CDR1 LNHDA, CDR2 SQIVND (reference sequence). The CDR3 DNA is TGTGCCAGTAGTATGGGCAGTTCCCCTCAGCCCCAGCATTTT. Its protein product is CASSMGSSPQPQHF.

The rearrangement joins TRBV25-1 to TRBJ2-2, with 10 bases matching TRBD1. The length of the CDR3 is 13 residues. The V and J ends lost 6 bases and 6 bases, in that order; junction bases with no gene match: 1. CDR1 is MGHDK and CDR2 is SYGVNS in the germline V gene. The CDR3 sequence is CASSGQGAGELFF. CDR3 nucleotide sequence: TGTGCCAGCAGCGGACAGGGGGCCGGGGAGCTGTTTTTT.

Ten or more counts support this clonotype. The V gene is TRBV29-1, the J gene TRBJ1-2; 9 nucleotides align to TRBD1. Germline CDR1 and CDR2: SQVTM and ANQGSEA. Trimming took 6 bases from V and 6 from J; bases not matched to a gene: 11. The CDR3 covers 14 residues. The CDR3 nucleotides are TGCAGCGTAGAACCGGGACAGGGTAGGAATGGCTACACCTTC. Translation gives CSVEPGQGRNGYTF.

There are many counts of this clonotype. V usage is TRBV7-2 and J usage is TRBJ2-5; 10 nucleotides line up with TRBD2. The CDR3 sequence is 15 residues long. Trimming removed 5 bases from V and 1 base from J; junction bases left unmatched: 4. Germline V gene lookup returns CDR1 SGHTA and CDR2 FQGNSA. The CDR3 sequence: CASSLRTSGQETQYF. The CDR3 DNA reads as TGTGCCAGCAGCCTTCGGACTAGCGGCCAAGAGACCCAGTACTTC.

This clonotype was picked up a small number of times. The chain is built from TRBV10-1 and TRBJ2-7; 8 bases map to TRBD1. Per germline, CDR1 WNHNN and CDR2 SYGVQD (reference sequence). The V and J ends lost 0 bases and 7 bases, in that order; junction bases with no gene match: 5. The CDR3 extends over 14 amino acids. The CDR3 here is CASSESTGVGEQYF. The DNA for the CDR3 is TGCGCCAGCAGTGAGTCGACAGGGGTAGGAGAGCAGTACTTC.

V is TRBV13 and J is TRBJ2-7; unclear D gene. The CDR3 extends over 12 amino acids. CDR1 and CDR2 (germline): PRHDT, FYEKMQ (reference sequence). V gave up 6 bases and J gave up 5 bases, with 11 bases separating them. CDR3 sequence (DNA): TGTGCCAGCAGTGAAGAACCACACGAGCAGTACTTC. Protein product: CASSEEPHEQYF.

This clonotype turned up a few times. The CDR3 loop is CSATTGPNQPQHF. The DNA for the CDR3 is TGCAGTGCCACGACAGGGCCAAATCAGCCCCAGCATTTT. The genes are TRBV20-1 and TRBJ1-5; TRBD1 matches at 7 bases. The ends lost 6 bases at V and 4 bases at J; junction bases unmatched: 6. This CDR3 is built from 13 residues. Germline lookup yields CDR1 DFQATT and CDR2 SNEGSKA (reference sequence).

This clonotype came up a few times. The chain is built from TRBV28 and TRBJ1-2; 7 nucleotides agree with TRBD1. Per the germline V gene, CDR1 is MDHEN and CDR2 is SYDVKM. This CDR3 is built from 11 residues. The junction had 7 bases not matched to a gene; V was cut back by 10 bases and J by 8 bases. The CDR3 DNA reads TGTGCCATTTCGAGGACAGGAGGCTACACCTTC. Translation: CAISRTGGYTF.

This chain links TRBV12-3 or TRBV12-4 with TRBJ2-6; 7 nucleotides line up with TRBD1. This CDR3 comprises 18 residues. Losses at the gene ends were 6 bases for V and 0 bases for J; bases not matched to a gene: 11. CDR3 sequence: CASSFRRTGNSGANVLTF. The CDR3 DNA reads TGTGCCAGCAGCTTCCGCCGGACAGGAAACTCTGGGGCCAACGTCCTGACTTTC.

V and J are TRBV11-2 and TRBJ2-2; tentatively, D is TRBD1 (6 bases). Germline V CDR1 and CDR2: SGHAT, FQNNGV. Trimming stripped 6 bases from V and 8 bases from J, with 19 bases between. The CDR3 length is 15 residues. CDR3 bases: TGTGCCAGCAGTTTTGGACAGTCTGATTTTGGGGAGCTGTTTTTT. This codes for CASSFGQSDFGELFF.

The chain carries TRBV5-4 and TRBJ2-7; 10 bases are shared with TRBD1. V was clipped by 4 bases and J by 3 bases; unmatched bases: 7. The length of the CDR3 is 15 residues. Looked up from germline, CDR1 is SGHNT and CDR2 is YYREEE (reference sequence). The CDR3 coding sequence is TGTGCCAGCAGCGAGGGACAGGGGATAGACTACGAGCAGTACTTC. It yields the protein CASSEGQGIDYEQYF.

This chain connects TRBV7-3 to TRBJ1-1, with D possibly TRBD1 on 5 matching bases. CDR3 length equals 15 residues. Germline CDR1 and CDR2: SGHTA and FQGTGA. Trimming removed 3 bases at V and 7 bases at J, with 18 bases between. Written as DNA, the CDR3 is TGTGCCAGCAGCTTGAGTAGCGGGGGTTACAATGAAGCTTTCTTT. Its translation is CASSLSSGGYNEAFF.

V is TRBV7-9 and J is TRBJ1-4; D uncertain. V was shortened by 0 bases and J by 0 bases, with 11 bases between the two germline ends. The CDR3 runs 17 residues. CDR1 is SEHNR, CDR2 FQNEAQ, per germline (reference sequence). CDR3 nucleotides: TGTGCCAGCAGCTTAGCGCGCCGAGTTGCAACTAATGAAAAACTGTTTTTT. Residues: CASSLARRVATNEKLFF.

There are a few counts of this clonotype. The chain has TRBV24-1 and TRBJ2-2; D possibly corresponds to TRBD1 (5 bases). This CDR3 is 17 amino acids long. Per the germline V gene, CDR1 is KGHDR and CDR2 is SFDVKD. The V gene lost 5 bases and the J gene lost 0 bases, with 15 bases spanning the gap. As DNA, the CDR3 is TGTGCCACCAGTGTGGTAGGGAAGGGGACGAACACCGGGGAGCTGTTTTTT. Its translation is CATSVVGKGTNTGELFF.

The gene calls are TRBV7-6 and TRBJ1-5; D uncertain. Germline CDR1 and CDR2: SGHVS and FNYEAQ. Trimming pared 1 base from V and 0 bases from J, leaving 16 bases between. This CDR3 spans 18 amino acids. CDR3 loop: CASSLGTPGGISNQPQHF. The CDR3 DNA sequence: TGTGCCAGCAGCTTAGGGACTCCAGGTGGGATTAGCAATCAGCCCCAGCATTTT.

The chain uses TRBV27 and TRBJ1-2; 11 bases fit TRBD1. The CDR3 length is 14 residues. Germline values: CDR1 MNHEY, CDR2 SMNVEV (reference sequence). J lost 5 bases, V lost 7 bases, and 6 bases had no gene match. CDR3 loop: CASNGTGGWYGYTF. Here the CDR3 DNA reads TGTGCCAGCAATGGGACAGGGGGTTGGTATGGCTACACCTTC.

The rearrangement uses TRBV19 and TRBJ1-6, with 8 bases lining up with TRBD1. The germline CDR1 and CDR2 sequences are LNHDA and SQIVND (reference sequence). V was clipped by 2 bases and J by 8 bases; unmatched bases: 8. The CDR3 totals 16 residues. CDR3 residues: CASSIRRQGADSPLHF. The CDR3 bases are TGTGCCAGTAGTATAAGGAGGCAGGGGGCTGATTCACCCCTCCACTTT.

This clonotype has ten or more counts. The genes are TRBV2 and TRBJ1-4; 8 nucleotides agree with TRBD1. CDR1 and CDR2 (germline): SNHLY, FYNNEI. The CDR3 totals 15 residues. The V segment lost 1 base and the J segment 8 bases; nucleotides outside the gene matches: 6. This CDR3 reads CASSEGTGKGEKLFF. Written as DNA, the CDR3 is TGTGCCAGCAGTGAAGGGACAGGGAAGGGGGAAAAACTGTTTTTT.